Here is one T cell receptor (beta chain) with its context. Trimming stripped 5 bases from V and 5 bases from J, with 12 bases between. The CDR3 totals 13 residues. This sample is part of a study of blood T cell repertoires in COVID-19. Background on the study: Sites in the United States, Italy and Spain provided acute and convalescent COVID-19 samples. In each case, the material was cDNA or gDNA derived from T cells, B-cell-depleted T cells, or PBMCs.

Authors' methods: Cell counts per sample came from amplifying reference gene primers. Here immunoSEQ multiplex PCR was the method, and the copy in TCRdb shows in-frame clones only, minus some. V and J calls plus clone size are reproduced from that table; the DNA served to infer D and trimming. The sample includes fewer than 85,000 clones, roughly 90% of them seen just once. Specimen: peripheral blood. This clonotype originated in a human donor in a cohort sampled during active COVID-19. The chain employs TRBV12-3 or TRBV12-4 and TRBJ1-2, with D maybe TRBD1 (5 bases). CDR3 sequence: CASSKDRKYGYTF. CDR3 coding DNA: TGTGCCAGCAGTAAAGACAGAAAGTATGGCTACACCTTC.